This T cell receptor beta chain comes out of a study of blood T cell repertoires in COVID-19. The CDR3 runs 13 residues. Germline assignment: CDR1 LNHDA and CDR2 SQIVND (reference sequence). Trimming left V 3 bases short and J 5 bases short, with 9 bases between. Using immunoSEQ multiplex PCR, the repertoire was profiled, and TCRdb retains in-frame clones only, with some absent. Here the sample spans roughly 310,000 clones, about 92% being singletons. Assignment of participants to cohorts was predicated upon participant-reported clinical history. This clone was detected once. The rearrangement links TRBV19 to TRBJ2-3; D unresolved. Sequencing was done on a sample of PBMCs or T cells enriched from blood (not recorded which). The TCR was taken from a man in his sixties who had recovered from COVID-19. Written as DNA, the CDR3 is TGTGCCAGTAGTATTGGAGAGCGAGATACGCAGTATTTT. Translated, it gives CASSIGERDTQYF.